The 14 T cell receptor beta chains presented below share a single source sample, sequenced in a study of blood T cell repertoires in COVID-19. This table comes from immunoSEQ multiplex PCR, and its TCRdb copy is limited to in-frame clones, with some not included. This repertoire shows a few hundred thousand clones, 65% to 90% found once; its top ten account for 3.5% to 4%. The sample consisted of PBMCs or T cells enriched from blood (not recorded which). Every receptor here comes from a woman in her forties with acute COVID-19.

The rearrangement uses TRBV13 and TRBJ2-2, with 8 bases fitting TRBD1. The trim removed 5 bases at V and 5 bases at J, leaving 16 bases unmatched. There are 18 residues in the CDR3. Germline assignment: CDR1 PRHDT and CDR2 FYEKMQ (reference sequence). The CDR3 spells CASSIYRTATGETGELFF. The CDR3 nucleotides read TGTGCCAGCAGCATTTACAGGACAGCGACAGGGGAAACCGGGGAGCTGTTTTTT.

J is TRBJ1-3 and V is TRBV5-4, with 7 bases fitting TRBD1. V lost 3 bases and J lost 0; bases outside the gene matches: 6. The CDR3 length is 16 residues. Per germline, CDR1 SGHNT and CDR2 YYREEE (reference sequence). The CDR3 region is CASSSGQLLSGNTIYF. The DNA of the CDR3 is TGTGCCAGCAGCTCGGGACAGTTACTCTCTGGAAACACCATATATTTT.

The rearrangement joins TRBV20-1 to TRBJ2-1, with D tentatively TRBD2 (6 bases). Germline values: CDR1 DFQATT, CDR2 SNEGSKA (reference sequence). The V end lost 3 bases, the J end lost 11 bases, and 14 bases lay between the germline ends. CDR3 size: 12 residues. The CDR3 bases are TGCAGTGCTAGTGGTGGAGGGCGCCAGCAGTTCTTC. The encoded protein is CSASGGGRQQFF.

The rearrangement joins TRBV6-5 to TRBJ1-1; 11 bases map to TRBD1. Trimming cost V 1 base and J 3 bases; bases outside gene matches: 1. The CDR3 covers 15 residues. Germline CDR1 MNHEY, CDR2 SVGAGI. The CDR3 here is CASSYWDRGDTEAFF. The CDR3 DNA reads TGTGCCAGCAGTTACTGGGACAGGGGGGACACTGAAGCTTTCTTT.

This chain joins TRBV5-1 and TRBJ1-2; 8 bases are shared with TRBD1. In germline, CDR1 is SGHRS, CDR2 YFSETQ. This CDR3 has 14 residues. V was pared by 7 bases and J by 1 base, with 6 bases of the junction left unmatched. CDR3 nucleotide sequence: TGCGCCAGCTACAGACAGGGGAGTAACTATGGCTACACCTTC. It translates to CASYRQGSNYGYTF.

The chain is built from TRBV18 and TRBJ2-3; weak D call: TRBD2 (6 bases). The CDR3 length is 17 residues. Looked up from germline, CDR1 is KGHSH and CDR2 is LQKENI. V was clipped by 6 bases and J by 6 bases, with 25 bases between them. CDR3: CASSTSHGRPGGDTQYF. The CDR3 DNA reads as TGTGCCAGCTCGACAAGTCACGGGAGACCTGGGGGGGATACGCAGTATTTT.

This clone has just one count. The chain combines TRBV29-1 with TRBJ2-5, with D possibly matching TRBD2 (6 bases). Trimming took off 6 bases at V and 6 bases at J, with 23 bases between the two ends. The CDR3 is 15 amino acids. Germline CDR1 SQVTM, CDR2 ANQGSEA. This CDR3 reads CSVVPLRSGEKTQYF. CDR3 nucleotide sequence: TGCAGCGTCGTGCCACTCCGCTCGGGGGAAAAGACCCAGTACTTC.

CDR3 in amino acids: CASSPTGSYNSPLHF. The CDR3 coding sequence is TGTGCCAGCAGCCCAACCGGGAGCTATAATTCACCCCTCCACTTT. The chain links TRBV6-5 to TRBJ1-6, with D uncertain. Germline lookup yields CDR1 MNHEY and CDR2 SVGAGI. The CDR3 is 15 residues long. The germline V and J ends were trimmed by 6 bases and 3 bases, with 12 bases remaining between them.

V is TRBV28 and J is TRBJ2-7; TRBD2 matches at 7 bases. V lost 8 bases, J lost 6 bases, and 7 bases stayed unmatched. The CDR3 is 12 residues long. Germline V gives CDR1 MDHEN, CDR2 SYDVKM. Written as DNA, the CDR3 is TGTGCCAGCTGGGGGGGGAGTGGCGAGCAGTACTTC. Its translation: CASWGGSGEQYF.

The sample holds one count of this clone. This chain uses TRBV28 with TRBJ1-1; D is ambiguous. Germline CDR1 reads MDHEN; CDR2 reads SYDVKM. Trimming shortened V by 4 bases and J by 0 bases, and 6 bases separated the two germline ends. The CDR3 has 13 residues. The CDR3 region is CASSWEMNTEAFF. The CDR3 DNA is TGTGCCAGCAGTTGGGAGATGAACACTGAAGCTTTCTTT.

The chain uses TRBV3-1 (or the pseudogene TRBV3-2) and TRBJ2-2; TRBD2 agrees at 7 bases. The CDR3 extends over 16 amino acids. V lost 1 base to trimming and J lost 6 bases; unmatched junction nucleotides: 8. Germline V gene lookup returns CDR1 LGHDT and CDR2 YNNKEL (reference sequence). This CDR3 reads CASSQGDYLPPGELFF. The CDR3 DNA sequence: TGTGCCAGCAGCCAAGGGGACTACTTACCTCCCGGGGAGCTGTTTTTT.

V is TRBV11-2 and J is TRBJ2-7, with 7 bases matching TRBD1. The CDR3 spans 16 residues. Germline-derived CDR1 and CDR2 are SGHAT and FQNNGV. Trimming cost V 5 bases and J 6 bases; bases outside gene matches: 16. CDR3 protein: CASSNRDSRGWREQYF. CDR3 in DNA: TGTGCCAGCAGCAACCGGGACAGCCGGGGTTGGCGCGAGCAGTACTTC.

The chain links TRBV6-2 or TRBV6-3 to TRBJ2-5, with 7 bases lining up with TRBD2. J lost 5 bases, V lost 5 bases, and 8 bases had no gene match. The CDR3 extends over 14 amino acids. CDR1 is MNHEY, CDR2 SVGEGT, per germline. The CDR3 nucleotides are TGTGCCAGCAGTCGACTAGCCACCAGGGAGACCCAGTACTTC. Translation: CASSRLATRETQYF.

The CDR3 sequence: CASSPPTGTAGNTIYF. The CDR3 region has the DNA TGTGCCAGCTCACCACCGACCGGGACAGCTGGAAACACCATATATTTT. The chain links TRBV18 to TRBJ1-3, with 7 bases that match TRBD1. Trimming cost V 0 bases and J 2 bases; bases outside gene matches: 4. The CDR3 loop spans 16 amino acids. From germline, CDR1 is KGHSH and CDR2 LQKENI.